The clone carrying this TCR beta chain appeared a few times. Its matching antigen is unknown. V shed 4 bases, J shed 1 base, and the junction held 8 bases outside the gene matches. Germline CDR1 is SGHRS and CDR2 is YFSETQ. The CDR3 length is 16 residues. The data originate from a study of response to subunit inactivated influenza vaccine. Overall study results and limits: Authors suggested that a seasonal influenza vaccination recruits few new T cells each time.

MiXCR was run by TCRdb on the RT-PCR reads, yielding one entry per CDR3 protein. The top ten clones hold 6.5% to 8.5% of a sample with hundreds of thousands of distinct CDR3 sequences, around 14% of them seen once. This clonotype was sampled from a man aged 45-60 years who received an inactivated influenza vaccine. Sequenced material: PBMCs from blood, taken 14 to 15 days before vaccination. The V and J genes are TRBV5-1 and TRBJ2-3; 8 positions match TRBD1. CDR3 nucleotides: TGCGCCAGCAGCCGTGGCCAGGGGGCGCGCACAGATACGCAGTATTTT. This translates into CASSRGQGARTDTQYF.